This T cell receptor beta chain was identified in a study of blood T cell repertoires in COVID-19. Whole-study context: COVID-19 samples from acute and convalescent phases originated in the United States, Italy and Spain. Sample material is recorded as cDNA or gDNA derived from T cells, B-cell-depleted T cells, or PBMCs.

Participant-given clinical history determined each cohort assignment. The recovered donors of Cohort 3 showed two negative PCRs, clearance, or symptom resolution. Some clones are missing from TCRdb's copy, which holds only in-frame ones; the method was immunoSEQ multiplex PCR. The sample records 380,000 or so clones, about 89% being singletons. The origin of this receptor is a man in his thirties or forties who had recovered from COVID-19. The sample comprised PBMCs or T cells enriched from blood (not recorded which).

The CDR3 spells CAISEGDRGVETQYF. The CDR3 DNA sequence: TGTGCCATCAGTGAGGGGGACAGGGGGGTAGAGACCCAGTACTTC. This rearrangement joins TRBV10-3 to TRBJ2-5, with 11 bases fitting TRBD1. The CDR3 runs 15 residues. Unmatched junction bases numbered 3, after V lost 2 bases and J lost 4 bases. Germline lookup yields CDR1 ENHRY and CDR2 SYGVKD.